This T cell receptor (beta chain) is drawn from a study of blood T cells in healthy people across ages (dated by TCRdb to about 2015). Notes on the research overall: Template switching captured roughly one uniquely barcoded TCR beta cDNA molecule per two T cells in model experiments. Using deep sequencing normalized with unique cDNA molecular identifiers, the study measured how TCR beta repertoire diversity changes with age. Donors were grouped into four age groups: young (average approximately 15 years), middle-aged (over 35), aged (over 55) and long-lived (approximately 81). Donors of different ages were randomly distributed across sequencing lanes to avoid experimental bias. For two donors (one aged 18 to 30 and one aged 80 or older), the study analyzed two additional independent replicas of 1 million unique cDNA reads from the same blood draw.

Notes on this clonotype: No antigen is known for it. Base qualities are missing; no much larger clone stands one base away.

Library creation used 5' RACE. Data came from an Illumina HiSeq 2500. A second PCR of about 6 to 11 cycles was performed with a sample-barcoded 5' primer and a J-beta primer mix. A template-switch 5' adaptor carrying 12 random nucleotides introduced a unique molecular identifier onto each TCR beta cDNA molecule. Each sample yielded at least 2.5 million CDR3-containing paired-end reads. The Mint cDNA synthesis kit, primed by a TRBC-specific oligonucleotide, was used to synthesize first-strand cDNA from all RNA. After uracil-DNA glycosylase treatment, a first 18-cycle PCR used universal primers M1SS and BC2_uni_R on all cDNA. Regarding the original processing steps: For normalization, 1 million high-quality reads, each with a distinct molecular identifier, were randomly selected from each sample. Instead of being binned into consensus sequences, reads with shared molecular identifiers were discarded. MiTCR, set to a Q25 quality threshold and the strictest error-elimination algorithm, was used for CDR3 identification, clonotype clustering and error correction. A nonparametric unseen species model using Euler transformation provided a lower-bound estimate of total TCR beta diversity. TCRdb trimmed the raw reads at Q25, called clones with MiXCR and kept productive beta chains. Entries are consolidated by CDR3 protein sequence, retaining the most common genes and DNA. The V and J calls and clone size are TCRdb's, not the authors'. The sample profile shows nearly 800,000 distinct CDR3 sequences; roughly three fifths of them were found once. The ten largest clones represent 25% to 30% of the sample.

Overall study results and their limits: A strong correlation was found between observed TCR beta diversity and the percentage of naive T cells measured by flow cytometry. Total diversity estimates from one million sequenced T cells were considered lower bounds and underestimates. Because profiling used bulk unsorted PBMCs, naive and antigen-experienced compartments could not be compared conclusively. As age increased, observed TCR beta diversity per million T cells dropped in a roughly linear way, and a significant reduction was already evident by age 40. Donor CMV infection status was unknown, potentially confounding age-related changes in expanded clonotypes. Compared with the aged group, the long-lived group had more naive CD4+ T cells, fewer expanded clones and increased TCR diversity, a pattern suggesting age selection.

Systemically healthy Caucasian individuals from Russia, around 38 in total and aged about 6 to 100 years, were included as donors. Ten milliliters of peripheral blood were collected from each donor into EDTA-treated Vacutainer tubes. Ficoll-Paque density-gradient centrifugation was used to isolate PBMCs, with at least 7 million obtained per sample. Trizol reagent was used to extract total RNA from the PBMCs, yielding at least 6 micrograms per sample. Naive CD45RAhigh/CD27high T cell percentages were measured by flow cytometry on a PBMC aliquot from every donor. The clonotype was recovered from a man between 35 and 55 years old in good health. Input material: blood.

The CDR3 reads as follows: CAISESRADLTNYGYTF. Here is the DNA: TGTGCCATCAGTGAGTCGAGGGCAGACCTCACTAACTATGGCTACACCTTC. The V and J segments used are TRBV10-3 and TRBJ1-2; no D segment can be confidently identified. CDR1 and CDR2 are drawn from the germline V gene: ENHRY, SYGVKD. The CDR3 holds 17 amino acids from the cysteine to the phenylalanine. Of all the DNA, just the CDR3 is kept, 51 bases in frame from base 1. A distance of 14 bases separates the germline ends of V and J, which lose 0 bases and 0 bases respectively.